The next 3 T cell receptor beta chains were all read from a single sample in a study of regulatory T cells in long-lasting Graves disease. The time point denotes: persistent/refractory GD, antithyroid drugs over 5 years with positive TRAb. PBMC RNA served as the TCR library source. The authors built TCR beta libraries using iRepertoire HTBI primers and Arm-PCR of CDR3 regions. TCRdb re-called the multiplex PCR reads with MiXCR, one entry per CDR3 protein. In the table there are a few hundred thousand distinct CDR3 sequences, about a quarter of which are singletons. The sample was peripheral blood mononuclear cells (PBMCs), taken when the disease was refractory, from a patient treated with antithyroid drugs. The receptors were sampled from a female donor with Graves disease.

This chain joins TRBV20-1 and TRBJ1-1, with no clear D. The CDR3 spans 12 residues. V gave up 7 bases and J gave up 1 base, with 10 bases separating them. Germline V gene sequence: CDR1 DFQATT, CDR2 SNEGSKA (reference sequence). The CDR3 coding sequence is TGCAGTGGAGGGAAGGGGAACACTGAAGCTTTCTTT. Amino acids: CSGGKGNTEAFF.

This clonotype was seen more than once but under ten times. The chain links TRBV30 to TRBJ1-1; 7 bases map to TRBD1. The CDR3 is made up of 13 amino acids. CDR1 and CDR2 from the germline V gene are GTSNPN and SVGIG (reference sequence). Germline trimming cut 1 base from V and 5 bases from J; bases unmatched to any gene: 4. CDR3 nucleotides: TGTGCCTGGAGTGCTAACAGGGGAACTGAAGCTTTCTTT. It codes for CAWSANRGTEAFF.

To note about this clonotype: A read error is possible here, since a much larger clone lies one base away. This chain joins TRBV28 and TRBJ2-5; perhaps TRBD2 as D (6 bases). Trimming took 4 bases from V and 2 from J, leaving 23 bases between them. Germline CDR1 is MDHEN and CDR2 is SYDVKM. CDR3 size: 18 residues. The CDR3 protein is CASSSFVMTRTRQETQYF. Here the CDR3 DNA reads TGTGCCAGCAGTTCCTTCGTTATGACTAGGACTCGGCAAGAGACCCAGTACTTC.